This T cell receptor beta chain was recovered during a study of T cell responses to AZD1222 COVID-19 vaccine. Across the whole study: Pooled in the analysis were second doses at about 4 or about 12 weeks. Study findings and constraints: Donors in the cohort were predominantly white British and more often female, and clonal diversity was possibly underestimated.

V was clipped by 3 bases and J by 6 bases, with 8 bases between them. Germline loops: CDR1 SQVTM, CDR2 ANQGSEA. The CDR3 sequence is 12 residues long. Produced via immunoSEQ multiplex PCR; TCRdb's table is partial and in-frame only. The repertoire has roughly 100,000 clones, 75% to 90% of them found once; the top ten carry about 8.7%. This clone was seen a handful of times. Its antigen is not known. The sequencing here drew on peripheral blood, taken on day 0 of AZD1222 vaccination. The source of this sequence is an adult in good health. The V and J genes are TRBV29-1 and TRBJ2-2, with D possibly being TRBD2 (5 bases). CDR3 sequence reads: CSVDTGAGELFF. DNA for the CDR3: TGCAGCGTTGATACCGGGGCCGGGGAGCTGTTTTTT.